Listed below are T cell receptor beta chains from one sample, sequenced in a study of CD8+ T cells in alopecia areata. Clones were read by immunoSEQ multiplex PCR, and TCRdb kept only the in-frame ones, dropping some. The sample includes 150,000 to 200,000 clones, about 60% seen only once; the top ten take around 4.8%. The sequencing sample was made of CD4+ T cells sorted from blood. These TCRs come from a human donor in good health. Both conserved end residues are part of each CDR3. A D gene is named only where the DNA matches it firmly. Expanded clones get a size class; other rows say once, few or many, or leave the size out.

j_call	v_call	clone_size	d_call	cdr3_nt	cdr3_aa
TRBJ1-1	TRBV7-2	.	.	TGTGCCAGCAGCTTTACAACCTTGTGGACTGAAGCTTTCTTT	CASSFTTLWTEAFF
TRBJ2-2	TRBV30	few	TRBD2	TGTGCCTGGAGCCGACTAGCGACCACCGGGGAGCTGTTTTTT	CAWSRLATTGELFF
TRBJ2-3	TRBV29-1	.	.	TGCAGCGTTGAAGTTGGTACGCAGTATTTT	CSVEVGTQYF
TRBJ2-3	TRBV12-5	.	TRBD2	TGTGCTAGTGCCCGACGGGCGGGAGGGCCAGCAGATACGCAGTATTTT	CASARRAGGPADTQYF
TRBJ2-7	TRBV7-9	.	TRBD1	TGTGCCAGCAGCTCCGACAGGGAAAAGCAGTACTTC	CASSSDREKQYF
TRBJ2-5	TRBV29-1	.	TRBD1	TGCAGCGGTGTACAGGGGGAGGAGACCCAGTACTTC	CSGVQGEETQYF
TRBJ2-3	TRBV29-1	.	TRBD2	TGCAGCGCAATGACGCGGCTAGCGGGAGGAAGCACAGATACGCAGTATTTT	CSAMTRLAGGSTDTQYF
TRBJ2-2	TRBV7-9	many	TRBD1	TGTGCCAGCAGCTTAATCCGGACAGGGAATTTCGCCGGGGAGCTGTTTTTT	CASSLIRTGNFAGELFF
TRBJ2-7	TRBV29-1	.	.	TGCAGCGTCACTTCCGGGCAGACATACGAGCAGTACTTC	CSVTSGQTYEQYF
TRBJ1-5	TRBV6-1	.	.	TGTGCCAGCAAGAGGGGCCCAAATCAGCCCCAGCATTTT	CASKRGPNQPQHF
TRBJ1-1	TRBV7-2	.	.	TGTGCCAGCAGCTCCCTAGGCAGAGAGGCTTTCTTT	CASSSLGREAFF
TRBJ2-7	TRBV29-1	.	.	TGCAGCGTTGTAGGGATAGGGTCCTACGAGCAGTACTTC	CSVVGIGSYEQYF
TRBJ2-7	TRBV2	.	TRBD1	TGTGCCAGCAGCGGGGGACAGGGCTACGAGCAGTACTTC	CASSGGQGYEQYF
TRBJ2-5	TRBV28	.	.	TGTGCCAGCAGCGGGGGGCGGGGATTACAAGAGACCCAGTACTTC	CASSGGRGLQETQYF
TRBJ1-3	TRBV7-9	.	.	TGTGCCAGCAGCTTAGTACAGGGCTTCTCTGGAAACACCATATATTTT	CASSLVQGFSGNTIYF
TRBJ1-1	TRBV6-6	.	TRBD1	TGTGCCAGCATAAAGCCAGGGGGGAACACTGAAGCTTTCTTT	CASIKPGGNTEAFF
TRBJ2-6	TRBV7-6	.	.	TGTGCCAGCAGCCTTGGGGCCAACGTCCTGACTTTC	CASSLGANVLTF
TRBJ1-1	TRBV30	.	.	TGTGCCTGGATCTCGGCCCCGAACACTGAAGCTTTCTTT	CAWISAPNTEAFF
TRBJ2-3	TRBV11-2	.	.	TGTGCCAGCAGCACATACAGGGTCCCTACAGATACGCAGTATTTT	CASSTYRVPTDTQYF
TRBJ2-1	TRBV29-1	.	.	TGCACGTATGGGGTCTACAATGAGCAGTTCTTC	CTYGVYNEQFF
TRBJ2-2	TRBV25-1	.	TRBD2	TGTGCCAGCAGTGATCTGGGACTAGCGACCGGGGAGCTGTTTTTT	CASSDLGLATGELFF
TRBJ1-2	TRBV6-6	.	.	TGTGCCAGCTGGGAACGTGGCTACACCTTC	CASWERGYTF
TRBJ2-7	TRBV29-1	.	.	TGCAGCGTTGAAAAAGGGATCTACGAGCAGTACTTC	CSVEKGIYEQYF
TRBJ1-5	TRBV30	.	.	TGTGCCTGGAGTGTCGGTAGGGGCTTAAGTGATCAGCCCCAGCATTTT	CAWSVGRGLSDQPQHF
TRBJ2-1	TRBV30	.	TRBD2	TGTGCCTGGAGTCGACCGCTAGCGGGAGGGCTCAATGAGCAGTTCTTC	CAWSRPLAGGLNEQFF
TRBJ1-2	TRBV30	.	.	TGTGCCTGGAGTCCTCCTGGGGGGGCAACCAATGGCTACACCTTC	CAWSPPGGATNGYTF
TRBJ2-7	TRBV5-1	few	TRBD2	TGCGCCAGCAGCCATACTAGCGGCGTCTCCTACGAGCAGTACTTC	CASSHTSGVSYEQYF
TRBJ2-7	TRBV28	.	TRBD2	TGTGCCAGCAGTCGGGGCGGGAGCTCCTACGAGCAGTACTTC	CASSRGGSSYEQYF
TRBJ1-2	TRBV30	.	.	TGTGCCTGGAGTGAAGGGGGTTGGGGCTATGGCTACACCTTC	CAWSEGGWGYGYTF
TRBJ1-2	TRBV6-5	.	.	TGTGCCAGCAGTCAGGGTTTGGTGGCTGGCTACACCTTC	CASSQGLVAGYTF
TRBJ2-3	TRBV15	.	.	TGTGCCACCAGCAGAGATATTAACCCACCTGGAAATACGCAGTATTTT	CATSRDINPPGNTQYF
TRBJ2-7	TRBV7-2	.	TRBD1	TGTGCCAGCAGCTTTGACAGGGTAGCCTACGAGCAGTACTTC	CASSFDRVAYEQYF
TRBJ1-3	TRBV11-2	.	.	TGTGCCAGCAGCCAGCAGGGGTCCGGAAACACCATATATTTT	CASSQQGSGNTIYF
TRBJ2-2	TRBV5-4	.	TRBD1	TGTGCCAGCAGCTTGGGACAGGGGTTCGGGGAGCTGTTTTTT	CASSLGQGFGELFF
TRBJ2-1	TRBV5-1	.	.	TGCGCCAGCAGCTTGGCCCAGTACAATGAGCAGTTCTTC	CASSLAQYNEQFF
TRBJ2-5	TRBV15	.	.	TGTGCCACCAGCAGAGGCGGTCAAGAGACCCAGTACTTC	CATSRGGQETQYF
TRBJ1-2	TRBV30	.	.	TGTGCCTGGCTGGGACCGTACTATGGCTACACCTTC	CAWLGPYYGYTF
TRBJ2-1	TRBV5-4	.	TRBD2	TGTGCCAGCAGCTTGGTCGGCCTAGCGGGAATCTACAATGAGCAGTTCTTC	CASSLVGLAGIYNEQFF
TRBJ2-3	TRBV4-2	few	.	TGTGCCAGCAGCCAAGATATTCAGGACTCCGGACCAGATACGCAGTATTTT	CASSQDIQDSGPDTQYF
TRBJ2-5	TRBV5-1	.	TRBD2	TGCGCCAGCAGCTCCGCGGGGGGGCAGGAGACCCAGTACTTC	CASSSAGGQETQYF
TRBJ2-2	TRBV7-2	few	.	TGTGCCAGCAGCTTATACGTCAGTTCGAACACCGGGGAGCTGTTTTTT	CASSLYVSSNTGELFF
TRBJ2-7	TRBV5-1	.	.	TGCGCCAGCAGCTTGGGTCAGGGTATAAGCGAGCAGTACTTC	CASSLGQGISEQYF
TRBJ2-5	TRBV29-1	.	TRBD2	TGCAGCGTTGGGACTGGCGGGAGTGGAGAGACCCAGTACTTC	CSVGTGGSGETQYF
TRBJ1-4	TRBV29-1	.	.	TGCAGCGTACTAGGCTCAACTAATGAAAAACTGTTTTTT	CSVLGSTNEKLFF
TRBJ2-1	TRBV18	few	TRBD1	TGTGCCAGCTCACGTTTAGGCGCCAGGGGGAACAATGAGCAGTTCTTC	CASSRLGARGNNEQFF
TRBJ1-2	TRBV15	few	.	TGTGCCACCAGCAGAGATTTGCCAGGGAAAGGCTACACCTTC	CATSRDLPGKGYTF
TRBJ1-1	TRBV30	.	TRBD1	TGTGCCTGGAGTGGAGAAGGGGGCGAGCGGGACACTGAAGCTTTCTTT	CAWSGEGGERDTEAFF
TRBJ2-5	TRBV4-1	.	TRBD2	TGCGCCAGCACAAAAATAGCGGGAGGTATGGAGACCCAGTACTTC	CASTKIAGGMETQYF
TRBJ1-4	TRBV7-8	few	.	TGTGCCAGCAGCCGACCGGGACGGTCGTCAACTAATGAAAAACTGTTTTTT	CASSRPGRSSTNEKLFF
TRBJ2-6	TRBV15	.	.	TGTGCCACCAGCCCTATCAGGGGGGCCAACGTCCTGACTTTC	CATSPIRGANVLTF
TRBJ1-1	TRBV29-1	few	.	TGCAGCGCGGCAGCGAACACTGAAGCTTTCTTT	CSAAANTEAFF
TRBJ1-2	TRBV6-6	once	TRBD1	TGTGCCAGCAGTGATCCTCAGGGGGCCCATGGCTACACCTTC	CASSDPQGAHGYTF
TRBJ1-5	TRBV27	.	TRBD1	TGTGCCAGCAGTTTATCGGGACAGGGATCCCTACAGCCCCAGCATTTT	CASSLSGQGSLQPQHF
TRBJ2-2	TRBV29-1	.	TRBD2	TGCAGCGCCGGGCGCGCGGGAGGTGGCGGGGAGCTGTTTTTT	CSAGRAGGGGELFF
TRBJ2-3	TRBV5-1	.	.	TGCGCCAGCAGCTCGGGGACTCTTGGAGGGACAGATACGCAGTATTTT	CASSSGTLGGTDTQYF
TRBJ2-3	TRBV2	.	TRBD2	TGTGCCAGCAGTGTACGGACTAGCGGGACGGATACGCAGTATTTT	CASSVRTSGTDTQYF
TRBJ2-3	TRBV30	.	TRBD2	TGTGCCTGGAGTCTGCTAGCGGGAGGAGATACGCAGTATTTT	CAWSLLAGGDTQYF